The T cell receptor beta chain under discussion was sequenced for a study of T cell responses to AZD1222 COVID-19 vaccine (dated by TCRdb to about 2021). Looking at the study overall: AZD1222 recipients given second doses at about 4 weeks or at about 12 weeks were pooled, since spike-specific TCR depth and breadth were not found to differ between the two schedules. A total of just over 230 trial participants underwent TCR sequencing, of whom more than 200 had received two doses of AZD1222 and 26 had received two doses of the MenACWY control vaccine. Trial participants were enrolled into age subgroups of 18-55, 56-69 and 70-plus years, which contained 148, 28 and 57 TCR-sequenced participants, respectively. Broader findings and caveats from the paper: In the small 56-69-year group, the increase in depth fell short of significance, most likely because of low power. The whole spike protein was spanned by vaccine-associated CD4 TCRs, and dominant responses were seen in regions 160-218 and 743-854. Conclusions about previously exposed vaccinees are limited, since just 6 or 7 AZD1222 recipients were seropositive for SARS-CoV-2 at baseline. Reportedly, close to half of the unique spike-specific TCRs recognized epitopes lying outside the regions that are mutated in the B.1.351 and B.1.1.7 variants. Participants were mostly white British, with more females than males. The authors suggested clonal diversity may have been underestimated. Because no samples from the day 14 peak response were available, repertoires could be characterized only after the peak T cell response. A significant rise in spike-specific TCR breadth and depth was observed after two AZD1222 doses relative to day 0 and relative to MenACWY recipients.

The label giving this sample's time point can be read as: baseline before first vaccination. Vaccinee samples came from UK trials COV001 and COV002, including a single-blind randomized controlled phase 2/3 trial of AZD1222 (ChAdOx1 nCoV-19) in healthy adults. For TCRbeta chain sequencing, PBMC samples were collected from trial participants at day 0 and at day 28 after the second dose. Regarding this clone: No cognate antigen has been identified for it. Base qualities are not provided; no much larger clone lies one nucleotide away.

CDR1 is given as LGHDT and CDR2 as YNNKEL, both from the germline V gene (reference sequence). The V and J ends are trimmed by 4 bases and 2 bases, leaving 13 bases between them. The CDR3 starts with the cysteine, ends with the phenylalanine, and has 15 residues. CDR3 DNA only is kept here, 45 bases in frame from base 1. The CDR3 regions of human TCRbeta chains were analyzed by immunosequencing. The authors' analysis ran thus. Repertoire TCRs were matched against a reference library of SARS-CoV-2-specific TCRs generated with the MIRA antigen-specificity platform. Breadth was defined as the fraction of unique TCRs that were SARS-CoV-2-associated. Depth was defined as the fraction of total T cells that were SARS-CoV-2-associated. Using the MIRA data, every spike-specific TCR was mapped to the spike region that the TCR reacted to and assigned to either a CD4 or a CD8 class. Log10-transformed breadth and depth values were compared by one-way ANOVA with Sidak's multiple comparisons tests. The table was pulled from immuneACCESS by TCRdb, which kept in-frame rearrangements only. Such tables lose some clones; where checked, under half of the loss comes from unresolved V genes, and the rest has no known cause. The V and J calls and the clone size are those of that table, but D and trimming were determined from the DNA. Within this sample are 90,000 to 120,000 clones, with under 95% of them counted one time only. Roughly a fifth of the sample belongs to the ten largest clones.

Sequenced here: peripheral blood, sampled on day 0 of AZD1222 vaccination. This clonotype was obtained from an adult in good health. The sequence links TRBV3-1 (or the pseudogene TRBV3-2) to TRBJ2-3; the D gene is unclear. The sequence in DNA is TGTGCCAGCAGCCTAGACAACTTAAACACAGATACGCAGTATTTT. Its amino acids are CASSLDNLNTDTQYF.